This TCR beta chain stems from a study of blood T cells in healthy people across ages. Findings of the study overall: Naive CD4+ cells and diversity were both higher in long-lived donors than in aged donors. Researchers said unsorted PBMCs prevented a conclusive naive versus antigen-experienced comparison.

Worth noting for this clonotype: Its antigen is undetermined.

J gave up 4 bases and V 2 bases, and 6 bases lay outside the gene matches. The CDR3 is 16 amino acids. Germline values: CDR1 MNHEY, CDR2 SVGAGI. With a J-beta primer mix and a sample-barcoded 5' primer, a second PCR ran 7 to 11 cycles. From the 5' RACE reads, TCRdb called clonotypes with MiXCR, one entry per CDR3 protein. The sample contains approximately 580,000 distinct CDR3 sequences, about 25% of which appear only once. These data were also filed under a second study, of T cells of mothers and their children.

The rearrangement joins TRBV6-5 to TRBJ1-4; 8 nucleotides align to TRBD1. The sequence was collected from a boy between 10 and 17 years old in good health. Sequencing was done on a sample of blood. The CDR3 DNA reads TGTGCCAGCAGTTACAGGAGGACAGGGAATAATGAAAAACTGTTTTTT. Translated, it gives CASSYRRTGNNEKLFF.